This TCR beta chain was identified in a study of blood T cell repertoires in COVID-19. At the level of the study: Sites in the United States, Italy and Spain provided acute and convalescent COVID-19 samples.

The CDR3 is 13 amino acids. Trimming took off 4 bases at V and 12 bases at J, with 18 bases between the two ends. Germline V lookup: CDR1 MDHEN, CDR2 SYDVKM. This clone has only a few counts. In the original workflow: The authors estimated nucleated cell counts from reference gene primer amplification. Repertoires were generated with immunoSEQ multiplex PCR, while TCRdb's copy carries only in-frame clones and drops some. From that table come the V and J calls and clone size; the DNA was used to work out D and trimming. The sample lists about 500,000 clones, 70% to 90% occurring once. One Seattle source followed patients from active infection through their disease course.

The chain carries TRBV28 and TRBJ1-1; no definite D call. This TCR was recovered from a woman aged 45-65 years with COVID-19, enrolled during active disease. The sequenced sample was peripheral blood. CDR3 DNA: TGTGCCAGCAGTTCACTTCCTCGATTTATAACTTTCTTT. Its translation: CASSSLPRFITFF.